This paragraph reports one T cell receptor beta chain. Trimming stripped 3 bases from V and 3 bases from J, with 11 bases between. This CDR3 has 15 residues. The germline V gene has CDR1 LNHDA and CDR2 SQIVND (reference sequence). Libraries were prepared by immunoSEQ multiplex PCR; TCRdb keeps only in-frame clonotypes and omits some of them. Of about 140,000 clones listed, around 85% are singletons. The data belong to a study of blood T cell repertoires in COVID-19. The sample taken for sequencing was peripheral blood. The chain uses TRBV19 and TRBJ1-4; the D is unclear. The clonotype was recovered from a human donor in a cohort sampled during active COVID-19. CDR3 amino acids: CASSIRRSANEKLFF. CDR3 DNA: TGTGCCAGTAGTATCAGGAGGTCAGCTAATGAAAAACTGTTTTTT.